The 21 T cell receptor beta chains given below trace back to one sample, sequenced in a study of blood T cell repertoires in COVID-19. The method was immunoSEQ multiplex PCR; TCRdb's version includes in-frame clones alone and lacks a portion of them. The sample lists 150,000 to 200,000 clones, 90% seen once, with approximately 0.48% in the top ten. The specimen was peripheral blood. All receptors come from a man in his fifties with acute or convalescent COVID-19.

The chain combines TRBV27 with TRBJ2-1; 9 positions agree with TRBD2. This CDR3 has 14 residues. Germline CDR1 and CDR2: MNHEY and SMNVEV (reference sequence). The ends lost 3 bases at V and 7 bases at J; junction bases unmatched: 4. In nucleotides, the CDR3 is TGTGCCAGCAGTTTGCCCGGACTAGCGAATGAGCAGTTCTTC. It encodes CASSLPGLANEQFF.

The gene calls are TRBV27 and TRBJ2-7, with TRBD2 identical over 9 bases. The CDR3 loop spans 16 amino acids. In germline, CDR1 is MNHEY, CDR2 SMNVEV (reference sequence). The trim removed 3 bases at V and 2 bases at J, leaving 8 bases unmatched. CDR3 region: CASSFAGAGGTYEQYV. The DNA for the CDR3 is TGTGCCAGCAGTTTTGCGGGCGCGGGAGGGACCTACGAGCAGTACGTC.

J is TRBJ2-7 and V is TRBV6-2 or TRBV6-3, with TRBD2 as a possible D gene (7 bases). Per germline, CDR1 MNHEY and CDR2 SVGEGT. The CDR3 is 16 residues long. V lost 2 bases, J lost 3 bases, and 17 bases lay in between. The CDR3 bases are TGTGCCAGCAGTTACCCACAGGGCGGGAGCAACTACGAGCAGTACTTC. Translation gives CASSYPQGGSNYEQYF.

The rearrangement joins TRBV6-5 to TRBJ1-1, with 9 bases matching TRBD1. This CDR3 comprises 14 residues. V shed 6 bases and J 4 bases; nucleotides not matched to a gene: 6. Germline V gene lookup returns CDR1 MNHEY and CDR2 SVGAGI. Here the CDR3 DNA reads TGTGCCAGCAGCATTCGACAGGGGGGCACTGAAGCTTTCTTT. It yields the protein CASSIRQGGTEAFF.

V usage is TRBV6-1 and J usage is TRBJ1-5; the D gene is possibly TRBD1 (6 bases). V was trimmed by 6 bases and J by 4 bases, leaving 13 bases between them. The CDR3 loop spans 14 amino acids. Germline CDR1 MNHNS, CDR2 SASEGT. The CDR3 reads CASSRTDRNQPQHF. The CDR3 bases are TGTGCCAGCAGCCGCACGGACAGAAATCAGCCCCAGCATTTT.

The chain is built from TRBV19 and TRBJ1-4; tentatively, D is TRBD1 (5 bases). This CDR3 is built from 14 residues. V was cut by 7 bases and J by 8 bases, with 17 bases left in between. CDR1 LNHDA and CDR2 SQIVND come from the germline V gene (reference sequence). The CDR3: CASKVGPEAEKLFF. The CDR3 DNA reads TGTGCCAGTAAGGTGGGGCCCGAGGCGGAAAAACTGTTTTTT.

This chain links TRBV9 with TRBJ2-5; 13 positions agree with TRBD2. This CDR3 comprises 16 residues. Germline V gives CDR1 SGDLS, CDR2 YYNGEE. Trimming at V came to 4 bases and at J to 1 base, leaving 4 bases not matched to a gene. The CDR3 region is CASSPTSGGAQETQYF. Here the CDR3 DNA reads TGTGCCAGCAGCCCCACTAGCGGGGGGGCCCAAGAGACCCAGTACTTC. Complete variable domain (other parts from reference TRBV9 and TRBJ2-5): DSGVTQTPKHLITATGQRVTLRCSPRSGDLSVYWYQQSLDQGLQFLIQYYNGEERAKGNILERFSAQQFPDLHSELNLSSLELGDSALYFCASSPTSGGAQETQYFGPGTRLLVL.

The chain uses TRBV27 and TRBJ1-2; 8 bases map to TRBD1. CDR3 length equals 12 residues. Germline lookup yields CDR1 MNHEY and CDR2 SMNVEV (reference sequence). V shed 4 bases, J shed 8 bases, and the junction held 3 bases outside the gene matches. The DNA for the CDR3 is TGTGCCAGCAGTTCCCGACAGGGGGGCTACACCTTC. Protein: CASSSRQGGYTF.

The rearrangement joins TRBV4-1 to TRBJ1-5; D remains unclear. Trimming took off 4 bases at V and 0 bases at J, with 7 bases between the two ends. Germline V lookup: CDR1 MGHRA, CDR2 YSYEKL. The CDR3 consists of 14 residues. This chain's CDR3 is CASSRFLSNQPQHF. CDR3 nucleotide sequence: TGCGCCAGCAGCCGTTTCCTTAGCAATCAGCCCCAGCATTTT.

This sequence joins TRBV24-1 and TRBJ2-2; the D gene is possibly TRBD1 (5 bases). The CDR3 runs 17 residues. CDR1 and CDR2 from the germline V gene are KGHDR and SFDVKD. Trimming pared 0 bases from V and 5 bases from J, leaving 15 bases between. The CDR3 bases are TGTGCCACCAGTGATTTGCATCAGTCAGGGAATACCGGGGAGCTGTTTTTT. As protein: CATSDLHQSGNTGELFF.

The V gene is TRBV5-1, the J gene TRBJ1-6; 7 nucleotides align to TRBD1. The germline V gene encodes CDR1 SGHRS and CDR2 YFSETQ. The V segment lost 3 bases and the J segment 9 bases; nucleotides outside the gene matches: 9. This CDR3 contains 15 residues. CDR3 sequence: CASSSVGTDRSPLHF. CDR3 nucleotide sequence: TGCGCCAGCAGCTCAGTGGGGACAGACCGTTCACCCCTCCACTTT.

The chain employs TRBV7-6 and TRBJ2-1; the match to TRBD2 covers 8 bases. This CDR3 contains 17 residues. Trimming removed 5 bases from V and 6 bases from J; junction bases left unmatched: 15. CDR1 is SGHVS, CDR2 FNYEAQ, per germline. CDR3 sequence (DNA): TGTGCCAGCAGCCCAAAAGCCGGGACTAGAAGTGCCAATGAGCAGTTCTTC. The encoded protein is CASSPKAGTRSANEQFF.

This clone was observed a single time. This chain links TRBV7-2 with TRBJ2-3; D unresolved. Germline V gives CDR1 SGHTA, CDR2 FQGNSA. The CDR3 spans 15 residues. Trimming left V 3 bases short and J 0 bases short, with 10 bases between. CDR3 loop: CASSFLTPSTDTQYF. CDR3 in DNA: TGTGCCAGCAGCTTTTTGACTCCTAGCACAGATACGCAGTATTTT.

The gene calls are TRBV28 and TRBJ1-4; no clear D. Germline loops: CDR1 MDHEN, CDR2 SYDVKM. This CDR3 is built from 12 residues. The V and J ends lost 7 bases and 5 bases respectively, with 8 bases between them. Here the CDR3 DNA reads TGTGCCAGCACTCGGGTGAATGAAAAACTGTTTTTT. Translating gives CASTRVNEKLFF.

The chain uses TRBV12-1 and TRBJ2-7; no check of the table's D call, TRBD2, against the DNA was made. TRBV12-1 is labeled a pseudogene. This CDR3 contains 14 residues. The CDR3 sequence is CASSFLADPSEQYF. CDR3 sequence (DNA): TGTGCCAGCAGCTTTCTAGCGGATCCCTCCGAGCAGTACTTC.

V gene TRBV19 combines with J gene TRBJ2-2; TRBD1 agrees at 12 bases. The CDR3 has 17 residues. V shed 6 bases, J shed 5 bases, and the junction held 10 bases outside the gene matches. From germline, CDR1 is LNHDA and CDR2 SQIVND (reference sequence). The CDR3 is CASSRKGQGAQTGELFF. CDR3 nucleotides: TGTGCCAGTAGCAGAAAGGGACAGGGGGCGCAGACCGGGGAGCTGTTTTTT.

The chain carries TRBV2 and TRBJ2-3; TRBD1 matches 9 bases. CDR1 and CDR2 (germline): SNHLY, FYNNEI. This CDR3 region has 14 residues. Unmatched junction bases numbered 6, after V lost 6 bases and J lost 5 bases. This CDR3 reads CASRLQGAIDTQYF. The CDR3 bases are TGTGCCAGCAGGTTACAGGGGGCTATAGATACGCAGTATTTT.

This clone was observed a single time. This chain uses TRBV28 with TRBJ1-1; D is perhaps TRBD1 (5 bases). Germline lookup yields CDR1 MDHEN and CDR2 SYDVKM. CDR3 length: 16 residues. Trimming removed 3 bases at V and 0 bases at J, with 14 bases between. The CDR3: CASSLAETGLNTEAFF. As DNA, the CDR3 is TGTGCCAGCAGTTTGGCAGAAACAGGCTTGAACACTGAAGCTTTCTTT.

The rearrangement uses TRBV11-3 and TRBJ2-3; 7 nucleotides agree with TRBD1. The length of the CDR3 is 13 residues. The junction had 4 bases not matched to a gene; V was cut back by 8 bases and J by 2 bases. Looked up from germline, CDR1 is SGHNT and CDR2 is YENEEA. The CDR3 DNA reads as TGTGCCAGCTCGGACAGGACCACAGATACGCAGTATTTT. Translating gives CASSDRTTDTQYF.

This chain links TRBV5-1 with TRBJ2-2, with 8 positions matching TRBD1. Trimming cost V 0 bases and J 9 bases; bases outside gene matches: 4. This CDR3 is 14 amino acids long. The germline V gene has CDR1 SGHRS and CDR2 YFSETQ. DNA of the CDR3: TGCGCCAGCAGCTTGGTCCAGGGGGCCCGGGAGCTGTTTTTT. Its translation: CASSLVQGARELFF.

This chain connects TRBV19 to TRBJ1-1; 7 bases are a match to TRBD1. This CDR3 has 13 amino acids. Germline assignment: CDR1 LNHDA and CDR2 SQIVND (reference sequence). J was trimmed by 11 bases and V by 0 bases; bases with no gene match: 6. The CDR3 nucleotides read TGTGCCAGTAGTATAGACCAAACAGGGGCCGCTTTCTTT. It yields the protein CASSIDQTGAAFF.